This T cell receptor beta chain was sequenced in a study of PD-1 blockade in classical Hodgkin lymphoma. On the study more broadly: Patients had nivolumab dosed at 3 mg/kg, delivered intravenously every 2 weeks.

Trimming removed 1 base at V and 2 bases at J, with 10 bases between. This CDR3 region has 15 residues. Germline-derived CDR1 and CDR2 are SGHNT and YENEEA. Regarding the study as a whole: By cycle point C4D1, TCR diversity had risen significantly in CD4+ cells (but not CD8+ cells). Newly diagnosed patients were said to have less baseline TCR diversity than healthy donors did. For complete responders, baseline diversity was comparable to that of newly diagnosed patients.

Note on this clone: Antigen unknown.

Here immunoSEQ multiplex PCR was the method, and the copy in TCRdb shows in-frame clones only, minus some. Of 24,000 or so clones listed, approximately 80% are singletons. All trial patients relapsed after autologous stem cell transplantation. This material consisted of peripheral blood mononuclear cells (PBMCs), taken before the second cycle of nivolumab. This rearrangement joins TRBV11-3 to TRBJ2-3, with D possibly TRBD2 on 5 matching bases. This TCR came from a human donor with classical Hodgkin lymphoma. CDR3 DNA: TGTGCCAGCAGCTTAGGGGTCGGGAACACAGATACGCAGTATTTT. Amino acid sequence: CASSLGVGNTDTQYF.